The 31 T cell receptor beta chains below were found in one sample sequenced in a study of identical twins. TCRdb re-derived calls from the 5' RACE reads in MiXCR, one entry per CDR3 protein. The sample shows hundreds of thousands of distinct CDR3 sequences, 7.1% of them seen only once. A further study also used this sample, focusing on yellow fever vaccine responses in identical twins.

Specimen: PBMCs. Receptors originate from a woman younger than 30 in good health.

CDR3 DNA: TGCGCCAGCAGCCAGAATTTAAGGCAGCCCCAGCATTTT. Its translation: CASSQNLRQPQHF. The genes are TRBV4-1 and TRBJ1-5; D gene ambiguous. Trimming pared 3 bases from V and 7 bases from J, leaving 10 bases between. The germline V gene has CDR1 MGHRA and CDR2 YSYEKL. There are 13 residues in the CDR3.

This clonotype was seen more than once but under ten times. CDR3 DNA sequence: TGTGCCAGCAGTTTATTTGGCAGGGTTGAGATGGATGGCTACACCTTC. This codes for CASSLFGRVEMDGYTF. The gene calls are TRBV28 and TRBJ1-2, with TRBD1 as a possible D gene (5 bases). This CDR3 spans 16 amino acids. Per germline, CDR1 MDHEN and CDR2 SYDVKM. Trimming cost V 1 base and J 6 bases, with 18 bases left between them.

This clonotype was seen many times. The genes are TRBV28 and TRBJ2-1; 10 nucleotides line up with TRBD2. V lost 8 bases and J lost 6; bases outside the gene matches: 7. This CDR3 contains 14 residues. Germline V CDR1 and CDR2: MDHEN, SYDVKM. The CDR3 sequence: CASQRGTSANEQFF. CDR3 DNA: TGTGCCAGCCAACGGGGGACTAGCGCCAATGAGCAGTTCTTC.

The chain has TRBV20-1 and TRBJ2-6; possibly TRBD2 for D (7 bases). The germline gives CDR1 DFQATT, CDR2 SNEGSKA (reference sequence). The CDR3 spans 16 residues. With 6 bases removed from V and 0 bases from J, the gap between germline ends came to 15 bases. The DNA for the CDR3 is TGCAGTGCCGATGGGGGGGCAAGCTCTGGGGCCAACGTCCTGACTTTC. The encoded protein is CSADGGASSGANVLTF.

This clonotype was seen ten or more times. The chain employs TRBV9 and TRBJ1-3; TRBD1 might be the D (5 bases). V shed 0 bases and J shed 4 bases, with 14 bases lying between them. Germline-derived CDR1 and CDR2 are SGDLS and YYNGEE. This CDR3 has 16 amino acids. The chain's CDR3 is CASSVAAGKAGNTIYF. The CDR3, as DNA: TGTGCCAGCAGCGTAGCTGCAGGGAAAGCCGGAAACACCATATATTTT.

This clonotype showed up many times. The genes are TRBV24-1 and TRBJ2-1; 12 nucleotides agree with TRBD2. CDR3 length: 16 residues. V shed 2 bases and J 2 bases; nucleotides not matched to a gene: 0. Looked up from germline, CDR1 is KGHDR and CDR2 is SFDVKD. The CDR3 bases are TGTGCCACCAGTGATTCTAGCGGGGGGGCCTACAATGAGCAGTTCTTC. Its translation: CATSDSSGGAYNEQFF.

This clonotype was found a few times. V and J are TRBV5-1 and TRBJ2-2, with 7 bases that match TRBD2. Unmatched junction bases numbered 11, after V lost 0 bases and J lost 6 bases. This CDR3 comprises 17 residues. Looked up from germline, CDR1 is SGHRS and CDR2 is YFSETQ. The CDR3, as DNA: TGCGCCAGCAGCTTGGGTCACGCGGGAGTTGGAGCCGGGGAGCTGTTTTTT. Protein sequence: CASSLGHAGVGAGELFF.

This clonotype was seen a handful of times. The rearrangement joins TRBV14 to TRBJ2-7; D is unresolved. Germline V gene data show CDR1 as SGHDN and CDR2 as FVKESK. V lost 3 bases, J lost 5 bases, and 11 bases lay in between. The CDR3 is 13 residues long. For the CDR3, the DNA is TGTGCCAGCAGCCACCGACTTGGGAACGAGCAGTACGTC. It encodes CASSHRLGNEQYV.

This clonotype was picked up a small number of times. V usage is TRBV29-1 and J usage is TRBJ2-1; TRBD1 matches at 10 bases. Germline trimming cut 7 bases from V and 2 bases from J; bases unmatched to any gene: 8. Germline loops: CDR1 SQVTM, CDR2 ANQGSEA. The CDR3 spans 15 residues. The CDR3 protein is CSATAGTGAYNEQFF. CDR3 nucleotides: TGCAGCGCCACAGCAGGGACAGGGGCCTACAATGAGCAGTTCTTC.

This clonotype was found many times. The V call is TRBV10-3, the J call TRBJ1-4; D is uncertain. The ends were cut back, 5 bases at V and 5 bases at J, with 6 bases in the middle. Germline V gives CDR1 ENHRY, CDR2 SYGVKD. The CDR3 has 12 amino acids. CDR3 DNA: TGTGCCATCAGTCAGAGCAATGAAAAACTGTTTTTT. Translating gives CAISQSNEKLFF.

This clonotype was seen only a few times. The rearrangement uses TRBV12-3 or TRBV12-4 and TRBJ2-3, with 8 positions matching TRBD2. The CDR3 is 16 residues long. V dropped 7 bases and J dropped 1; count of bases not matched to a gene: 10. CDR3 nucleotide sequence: TGTGCCAGCACCTCCAACGGGGGGGTTCGCACAGATACGCAGTATTTT. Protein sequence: CASTSNGGVRTDTQYF.

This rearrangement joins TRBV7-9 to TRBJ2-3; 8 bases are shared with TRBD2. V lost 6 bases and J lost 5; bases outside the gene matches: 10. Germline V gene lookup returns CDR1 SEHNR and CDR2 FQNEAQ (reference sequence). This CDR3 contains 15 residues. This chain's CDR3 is CASSPSGSQGDTQYF. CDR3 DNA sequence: TGTGCCAGCAGTCCCAGCGGGAGTCAAGGAGATACGCAGTATTTT. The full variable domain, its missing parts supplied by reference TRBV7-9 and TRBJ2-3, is DTGVSQNPRHKITKRGQNVTFRCDPISEHNRLYWYRQTLGQGPEFLTYFQNEAQLEKSRLLSDRFSAERPKGSFSTLEIQRTEQGDSAMYLCASSPSGSQGDTQYFGPGTRLTVL.

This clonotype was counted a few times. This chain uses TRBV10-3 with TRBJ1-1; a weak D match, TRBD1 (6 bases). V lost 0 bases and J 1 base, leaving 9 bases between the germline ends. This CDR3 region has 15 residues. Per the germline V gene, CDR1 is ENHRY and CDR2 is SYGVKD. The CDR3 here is CAISESGGPNTEAFF. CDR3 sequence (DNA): TGTGCCATCAGTGAGTCGGGGGGGCCGAACACTGAAGCTTTCTTT.

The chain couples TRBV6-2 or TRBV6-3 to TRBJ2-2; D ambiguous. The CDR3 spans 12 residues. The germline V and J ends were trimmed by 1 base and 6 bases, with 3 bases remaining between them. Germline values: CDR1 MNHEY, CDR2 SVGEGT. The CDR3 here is CASSYFPGELFF. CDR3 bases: TGTGCCAGCAGTTACTTCCCCGGGGAGCTGTTTTTT.

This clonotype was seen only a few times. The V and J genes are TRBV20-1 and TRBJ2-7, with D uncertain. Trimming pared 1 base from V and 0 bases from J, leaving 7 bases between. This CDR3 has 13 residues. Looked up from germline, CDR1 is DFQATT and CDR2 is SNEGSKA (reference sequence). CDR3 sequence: CSARVAYSYEQYF. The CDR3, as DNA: TGCAGTGCTAGAGTGGCGTACTCCTACGAGCAGTACTTC.

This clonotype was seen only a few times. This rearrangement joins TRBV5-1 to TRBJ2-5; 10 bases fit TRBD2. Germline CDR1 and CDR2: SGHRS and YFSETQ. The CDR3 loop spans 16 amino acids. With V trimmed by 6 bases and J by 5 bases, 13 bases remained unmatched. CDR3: CASNPRTSGGGETQYF. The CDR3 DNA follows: TGCGCCAGCAACCCCCGGACTAGCGGAGGGGGGGAGACCCAGTACTTC.

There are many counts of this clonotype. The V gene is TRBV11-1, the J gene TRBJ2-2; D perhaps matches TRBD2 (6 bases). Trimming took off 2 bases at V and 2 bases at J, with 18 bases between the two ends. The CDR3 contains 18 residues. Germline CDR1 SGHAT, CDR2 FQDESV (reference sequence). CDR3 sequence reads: CASSLRSVSGDNTGELFF. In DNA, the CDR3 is TGTGCCAGCAGCTTAAGGTCTGTCTCGGGAGATAACACCGGGGAGCTGTTTTTT.

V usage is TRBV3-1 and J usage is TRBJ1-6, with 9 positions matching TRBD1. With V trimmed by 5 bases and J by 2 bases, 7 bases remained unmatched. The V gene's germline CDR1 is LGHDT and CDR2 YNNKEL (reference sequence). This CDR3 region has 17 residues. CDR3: CASSNDRGTPYNSPLHF. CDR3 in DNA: TGTGCCAGCAGCAACGACAGGGGGACCCCCTATAATTCACCCCTCCACTTT. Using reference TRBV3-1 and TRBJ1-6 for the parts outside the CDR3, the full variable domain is DTAVSQTPKYLVTQMGNDKSIKCEQNLGHDTMYWYKQDSKKFLKIMFSYNNKELIINETVPNRFSPKSPDKAHLNLHINSLELGDSAVYFCASSNDRGTPYNSPLHFGNGTRLTVT.

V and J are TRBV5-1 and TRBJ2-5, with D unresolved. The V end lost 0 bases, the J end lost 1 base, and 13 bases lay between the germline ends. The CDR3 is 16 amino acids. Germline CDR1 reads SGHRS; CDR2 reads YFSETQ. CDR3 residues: CASSLAVGISQETQYF. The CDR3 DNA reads TGCGCCAGCAGCTTGGCCGTGGGAATAAGCCAAGAGACCCAGTACTTC.

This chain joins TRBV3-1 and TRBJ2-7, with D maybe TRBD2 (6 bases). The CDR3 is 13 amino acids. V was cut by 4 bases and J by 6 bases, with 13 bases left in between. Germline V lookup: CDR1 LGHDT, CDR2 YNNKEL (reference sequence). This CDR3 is CASSPNLGGEQYV. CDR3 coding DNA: TGTGCCAGCAGCCCAAACTTGGGGGGCGAGCAGTACGTC.

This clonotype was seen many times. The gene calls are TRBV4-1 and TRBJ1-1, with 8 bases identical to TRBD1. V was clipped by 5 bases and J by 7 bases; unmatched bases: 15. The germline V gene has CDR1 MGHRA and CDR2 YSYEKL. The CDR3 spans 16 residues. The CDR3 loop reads CASSAPTGTGFFEAFF. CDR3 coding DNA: TGCGCCAGCAGCGCTCCCACCGGGACAGGATTTTTTGAAGCTTTCTTT.

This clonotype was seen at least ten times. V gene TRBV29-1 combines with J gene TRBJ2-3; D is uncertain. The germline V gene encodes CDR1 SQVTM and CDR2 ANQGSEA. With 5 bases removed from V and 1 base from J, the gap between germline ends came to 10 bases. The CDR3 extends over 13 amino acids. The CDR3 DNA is TGCAGCGTTCAACCTCGGGGCACAGATACGCAGTATTTT. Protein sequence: CSVQPRGTDTQYF.

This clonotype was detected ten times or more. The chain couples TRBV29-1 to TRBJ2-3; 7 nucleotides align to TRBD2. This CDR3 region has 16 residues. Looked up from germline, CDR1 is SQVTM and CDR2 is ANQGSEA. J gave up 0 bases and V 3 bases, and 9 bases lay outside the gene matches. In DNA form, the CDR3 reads TGCAGCGTTGATAGGCTAGCGGATACTAGCACAGATACGCAGTATTTT. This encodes CSVDRLADTSTDTQYF.

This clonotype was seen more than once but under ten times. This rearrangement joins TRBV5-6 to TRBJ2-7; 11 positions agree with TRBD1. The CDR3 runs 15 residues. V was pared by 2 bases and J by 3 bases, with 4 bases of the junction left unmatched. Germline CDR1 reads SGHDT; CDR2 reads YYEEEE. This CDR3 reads CASSFWGTGGYEQYV. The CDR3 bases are TGTGCCAGCAGCTTTTGGGGGACAGGGGGCTACGAGCAGTACGTC.

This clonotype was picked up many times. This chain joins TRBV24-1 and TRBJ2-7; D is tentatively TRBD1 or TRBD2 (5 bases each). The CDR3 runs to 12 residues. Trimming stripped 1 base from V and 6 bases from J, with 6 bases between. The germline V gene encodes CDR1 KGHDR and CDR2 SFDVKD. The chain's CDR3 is CATSDFGGEQYF. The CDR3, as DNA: TGTGCCACCAGTGATTTTGGGGGCGAGCAGTACTTC.

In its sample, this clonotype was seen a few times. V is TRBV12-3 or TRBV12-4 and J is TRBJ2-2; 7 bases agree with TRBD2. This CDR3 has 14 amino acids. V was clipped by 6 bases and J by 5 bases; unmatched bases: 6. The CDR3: CASRGGGRTGELFF. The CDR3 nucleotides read TGTGCCAGCAGGGGGGGAGGGCGGACCGGGGAGCTGTTTTTT.

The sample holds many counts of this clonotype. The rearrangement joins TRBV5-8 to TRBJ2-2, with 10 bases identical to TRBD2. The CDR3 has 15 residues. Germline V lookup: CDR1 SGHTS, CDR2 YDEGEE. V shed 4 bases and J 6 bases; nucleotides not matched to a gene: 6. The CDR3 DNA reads TGTGCCAGCAGCCCTAGCGGGAGCTTCGCCGGGGAGCTGTTTTTT. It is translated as CASSPSGSFAGELFF.

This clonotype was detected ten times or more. The CDR3 bases are TGTGCCAGCACCCTAACAGGGATGGCTGGAAACACCATATATTTT. Its translation is CASTLTGMAGNTIYF. V gene TRBV12-3 or TRBV12-4 combines with J gene TRBJ1-3; tentatively, D is TRBD1 (6 bases). With 7 bases removed from V and 2 bases from J, the gap between germline ends came to 15 bases. The CDR3 is 15 amino acids.

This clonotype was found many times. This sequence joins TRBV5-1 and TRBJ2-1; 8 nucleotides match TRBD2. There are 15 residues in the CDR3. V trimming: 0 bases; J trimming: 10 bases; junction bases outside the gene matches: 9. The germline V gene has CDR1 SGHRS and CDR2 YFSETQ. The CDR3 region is CASSLEAGGGWEQFF. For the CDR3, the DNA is TGCGCCAGCAGCTTGGAGGCGGGAGGCGGTTGGGAGCAGTTCTTC.

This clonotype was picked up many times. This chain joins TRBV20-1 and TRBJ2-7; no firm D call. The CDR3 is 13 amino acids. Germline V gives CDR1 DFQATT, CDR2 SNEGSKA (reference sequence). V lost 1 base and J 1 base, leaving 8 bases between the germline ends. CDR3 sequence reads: CSARVPGSYEQYF. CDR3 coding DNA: TGCAGTGCTAGAGTACCAGGTTCCTACGAGCAGTACTTC.

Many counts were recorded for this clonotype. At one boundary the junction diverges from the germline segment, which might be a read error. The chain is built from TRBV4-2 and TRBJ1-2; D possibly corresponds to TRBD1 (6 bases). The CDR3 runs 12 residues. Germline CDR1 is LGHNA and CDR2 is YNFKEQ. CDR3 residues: CASSPTSTGQTF. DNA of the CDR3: TGTGCCAGCAGCCCAACTTCGACGGGACAAACTTTC.